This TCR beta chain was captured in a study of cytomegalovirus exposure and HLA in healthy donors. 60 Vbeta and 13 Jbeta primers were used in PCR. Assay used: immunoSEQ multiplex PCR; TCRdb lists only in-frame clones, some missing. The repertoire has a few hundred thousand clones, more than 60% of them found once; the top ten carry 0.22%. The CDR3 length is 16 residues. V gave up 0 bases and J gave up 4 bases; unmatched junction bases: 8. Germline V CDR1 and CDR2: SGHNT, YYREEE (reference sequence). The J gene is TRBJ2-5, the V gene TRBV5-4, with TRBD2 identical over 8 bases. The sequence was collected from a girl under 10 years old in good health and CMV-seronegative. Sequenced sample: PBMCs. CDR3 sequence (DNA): TGTGCCAGCAGCTTGGCCGGGACTAGAGTAAGAGAGACCCAGTACTTC. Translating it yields CASSLAGTRVRETQYF. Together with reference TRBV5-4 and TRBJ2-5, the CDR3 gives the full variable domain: ETGVTQSPTHLIKTRGQQVTLRCSSQSGHNTVSWYQQALGQGPQFIFQYYREEENGRGNFPPRFSGLQFPNYSSELNVNALELDDSALYLCASSLAGTRVRETQYFGPGTRLLVL.